What follows are 7 T cell receptor beta chains derived from one specimen sequenced in a study of T cell responses to AZD1222 COVID-19 vaccine. Clones were sequenced by immunoSEQ multiplex PCR, and TCRdb holds only the in-frame ones, with some missing. The sample lists some 82,000 clones, over 80% occurring once. Sample: peripheral blood, taken on day 0 of AZD1222 vaccination. The receptors shown here come from an adult in good health.

This chain joins TRBV9 and TRBJ2-7; 7 bases agree with TRBD1. After removal of 3 bases from V and 5 bases from J, the junction contained 11 bases not matched to a gene. From germline, CDR1 is SGDLS and CDR2 YYNGEE. CDR3 length: 15 residues. CDR3: CASSAYLTGPHEQYF. The CDR3 DNA follows: TGTGCCAGCAGCGCGTACCTGACAGGGCCACACGAGCAGTACTTC.

This chain links TRBV7-9 with TRBJ2-1; 11 bases fit TRBD2. The CDR3 extends over 16 amino acids. The trim removed 5 bases at V and 3 bases at J, leaving 6 bases unmatched. Germline V gene data show CDR1 as SEHNR and CDR2 as FQNEAQ (reference sequence). The CDR3 DNA reads TGTGCCAGCAGCCCGAGACTAGCGGGAAACTACAATGAGCAGTTCTTC. Translation: CASSPRLAGNYNEQFF.

The chain recombines TRBV6-5 with TRBJ1-5; a weak D match, TRBD1 (5 bases). The CDR3 is 14 residues long. Germline loops: CDR1 MNHEY, CDR2 SVGAGI. Trimming cost V 0 bases and J 11 bases, with 14 bases left between them. The CDR3 nucleotides are TGTGCCAGCAGTTACTCGAGGGGCACCCAAGCCCAGCATTTT. Its translation: CASSYSRGTQAQHF.

This rearrangement joins TRBV15 to TRBJ2-1; no definite D call. Between the trimmed V and J ends, which lost 3 bases and 7 bases, there was a span of 19 bases. From germline, CDR1 is LNHNV and CDR2 YYDKDF (reference sequence). The CDR3 contains 16 residues. The CDR3 nucleotides are TGTGCCACCAGCAGTCAATCAGACCTAAGTGGAAATGAGCAGTTCTTC. This encodes CATSSQSDLSGNEQFF. Complete variable domain (other parts from reference TRBV15 and TRBJ2-1): DAMVIQNPRYQVTQFGKPVTLSCSQTLNHNVMYWYQQKSSQAPKLLFHYYDKDFNNEADTPDNFQSRRPNTSFCFLDIRSPGLGDTAMYLCATSSQSDLSGNEQFFGPGTRLTVL.

This rearrangement joins TRBV11-3 to TRBJ2-1; D is tentatively TRBD1 or TRBD2 (5 bases each). The CDR3 contains 14 residues. CDR1 is SGHNT, CDR2 YENEEA, per germline. V shed 1 base and J shed 9 bases, with 13 bases lying between them. The CDR3 DNA reads as TGTGCCAGCAGCTTAGGGTTGCAGGGACCTGAGCAGTTCTTC. Translation gives CASSLGLQGPEQFF.

This rearrangement joins TRBV18 to TRBJ1-1, with a tentative D call TRBD1 (5 bases). CDR1 and CDR2 from the germline V gene are KGHSH and LQKENI. Trimming took off 1 base at V and 5 bases at J, with 14 bases between the two ends. This CDR3 contains 15 residues. CDR3 sequence reads: CASSPQRAEGTEAFF. The CDR3 DNA is TGTGCCAGCTCACCACAAAGGGCCGAGGGGACTGAAGCTTTCTTT.

J is TRBJ1-1 and V is TRBV30; 7 bases agree with TRBD1. Per germline, CDR1 GTSNPN and CDR2 SVGIG (reference sequence). The CDR3 sequence is 13 residues long. With V trimmed by 5 bases and J by 4 bases, 7 bases remained unmatched. The CDR3 DNA sequence: TGTGCCTGGTTTCGACAGGGCGGCACTGAAGCTTTCTTT. This translates into CAWFRQGGTEAFF.